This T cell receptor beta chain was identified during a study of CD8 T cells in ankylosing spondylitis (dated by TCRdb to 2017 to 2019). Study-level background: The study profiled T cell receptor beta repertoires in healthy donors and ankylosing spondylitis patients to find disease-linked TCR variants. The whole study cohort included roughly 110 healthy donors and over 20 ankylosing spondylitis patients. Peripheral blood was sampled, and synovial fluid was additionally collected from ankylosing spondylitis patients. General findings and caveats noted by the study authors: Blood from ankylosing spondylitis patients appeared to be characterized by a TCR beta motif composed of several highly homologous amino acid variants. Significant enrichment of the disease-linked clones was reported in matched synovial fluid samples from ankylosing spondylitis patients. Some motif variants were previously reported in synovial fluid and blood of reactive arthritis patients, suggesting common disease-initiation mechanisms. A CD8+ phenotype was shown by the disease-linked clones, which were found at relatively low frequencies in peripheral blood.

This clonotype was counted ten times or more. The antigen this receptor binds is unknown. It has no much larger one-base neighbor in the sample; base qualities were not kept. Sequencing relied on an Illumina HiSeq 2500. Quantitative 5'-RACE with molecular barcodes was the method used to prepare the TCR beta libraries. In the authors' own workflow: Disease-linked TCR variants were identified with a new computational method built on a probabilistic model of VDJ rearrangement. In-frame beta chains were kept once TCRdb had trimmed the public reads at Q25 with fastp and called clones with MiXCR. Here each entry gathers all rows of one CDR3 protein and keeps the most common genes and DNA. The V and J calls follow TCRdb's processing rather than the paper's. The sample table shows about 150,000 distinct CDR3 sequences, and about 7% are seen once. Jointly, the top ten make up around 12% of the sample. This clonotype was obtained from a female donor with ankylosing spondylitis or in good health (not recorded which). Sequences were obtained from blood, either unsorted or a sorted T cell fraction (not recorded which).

This receptor carries the CDR3 CASSIRDVSGEAFF. The DNA is TGCGCCAGCAGCATCCGGGACGTCTCTGGTGAAGCTTTCTTT. Recombination joined TRBV5-1 with TRBJ1-1, and the D gene may be TRBD1, 5 bases matching. Taken from the germline V gene, the CDR1 and CDR2 loops are SGHRS and YFSETQ. Relative to germline, V is 4 bases shorter and J is 7 bases shorter, with 17 bases between their ends. The CDR3 goes from the cysteine to the phenylalanine over 14 residues. Only CDR3 DNA remains: 42 bases, in frame from the first base.